This T cell receptor beta chain came from a study of human T cells and chemical hapten exposure. Study-wide results and caveats: Given that the donors had alopecia, their immune response may differ from that seen in healthy people.

This clonotype was seen ten or more times. The antigen is undetermined. Time point given: patch test 1, 2 weeks after DPC sensitization. As for treatment: therapeutic diphenylcyclopropenone sensitization with weekly scalp DPC. Blood draws preceded each patch test application. One entry per CDR3 protein results from TCRdb running MiXCR on the RACE reads. The sample records about 49,000 distinct CDR3 sequences, less than 10% being singletons. Trimming pared 2 bases from V and 6 bases from J, leaving 13 bases between. The CDR3 is made up of 14 amino acids. The germline V gene has CDR1 MDHEN and CDR2 SYDVKM.

This sequence originates from a woman aged 50 to 60 with alopecia areata. Some clones in this sample may be carry-over from other donors' samples. The V gene is TRBV28, the J gene TRBJ1-1, with D possibly being TRBD1 (5 bases). Specimen: whole blood, collected in connection with sensitization to the hapten diphenylcyclopropenone (DPC). The chain's CDR3 is CASSLSPRDPEAFF. DNA for the CDR3: TGTGCCAGCAGTTTAAGTCCCAGGGACCCTGAAGCTTTCTTT.